The 11 T cell receptor beta chains presented below share a single source sample, sequenced in a study of blood T cell repertoires in COVID-19 (dated by TCRdb to 2020 to 2021). Receptor amplification or capture employed the immunoSEQ multiplex PCR assay. TCRdb took over this immuneACCESS table, retaining in-frame rearrangements with V and J assigned. Such tables are incomplete; in checked studies, under half of the missing clones stem from an unresolved V gene, and the remainder is unexplained. The sample table contains roughly 180,000 clones; only one count was recorded for 70% to 80% of them. Approximately 8.6% of the sample is in the top ten clones. Sequencing was performed on peripheral blood. The receptors were gathered from a woman between 45 and 65 years old with active or convalescent COVID-19.

CDR3 in DNA: TGTGCCAGCAGCCCGGCGGCCGGGACTAGCGGGGGGGCGGAGACCCAGTACTTC. This gives the protein CASSPAAGTSGGAETQYF. This sequence joins TRBV5-4 and TRBJ2-5; 16 bases are shared with TRBD2. CDR3 length: 18 residues. The V segment lost 4 bases and the J segment 5 bases; nucleotides outside the gene matches: 11. Germline CDR1 and CDR2: SGHNT and YYREEE (reference sequence). Combining the CDR3 with reference TRBV5-4 and TRBJ2-5 gives the whole variable domain ETGVTQSPTHLIKTRGQQVTLRCSSQSGHNTVSWYQQALGQGPQFIFQYYREEENGRGNFPPRFSGLQFPNYSSELNVNALELDDSALYLCASSPAAGTSGGAETQYFGPGTRLLVL.

The chain uses TRBV19 and TRBJ2-1, with a weak D call TRBD2 (5 bases). The V gene lost 6 bases and the J gene lost 0 bases, with 18 bases spanning the gap. This CDR3 region has 17 residues. Germline assignment: CDR1 LNHDA and CDR2 SQIVND (reference sequence). The CDR3: CASSPAQDWSSYNEQFF. The CDR3 nucleotides are TGTGCCAGTAGCCCGGCCCAGGACTGGAGCTCCTACAATGAGCAGTTCTTC.

This clone was found a few times. V and J are TRBV11-2 and TRBJ2-7; possibly TRBD1 for D (6 bases). V shed 4 bases and J shed 2 bases, with 12 bases lying between them. The CDR3 totals 14 residues. CDR1 and CDR2 (germline): SGHAT, FQNNGV. The CDR3 bases are TGTGCCAGCAGCTCCACAGGGTCGGCCTACGAGCAGTACTTC. Protein product: CASSSTGSAYEQYF.

This clone appeared a few times. The chain links TRBV28 to TRBJ1-6, with no clear D. CDR1 is MDHEN, CDR2 SYDVKM, per germline. V lost 7 bases, J lost 7 bases, and 14 bases lay in between. The CDR3 covers 14 residues. CDR3 sequence reads: CASNLVRGNSPLHF. As DNA, the CDR3 is TGTGCCAGCAACCTAGTCCGGGGAAATTCACCCCTCCACTTT.

This chain links TRBV4-2 with TRBJ1-2; 7 nucleotides agree with TRBD1. V was clipped by 4 bases and J by 4 bases; unmatched bases: 3. Germline loops: CDR1 LGHNA, CDR2 YNFKEQ. The CDR3 length is 13 residues. CDR3: CASSPGQPYGYTF. The CDR3 DNA sequence: TGTGCCAGCAGCCCGGGACAGCCCTATGGCTACACCTTC.

The CDR3 sequence: CASIHPRGSNGYTF. CDR3 in DNA: TGTGCCAGCATACACCCAAGGGGTTCAAATGGCTACACCTTC. The rearrangement uses TRBV2 and TRBJ1-2; a weak D match, TRBD1 (5 bases). Trimming cost V 7 bases and J 6 bases, with 18 bases left between them. Per germline, CDR1 SNHLY and CDR2 FYNNEI. This CDR3 is 14 amino acids long.

This chain links TRBV18 with TRBJ2-7, with D possibly being TRBD1 (6 bases). Trimming stripped 4 bases from V and 2 bases from J, with 12 bases between. Germline-derived CDR1 and CDR2 are KGHSH and LQKENI. The CDR3 has 14 amino acids. The CDR3 here is CASSRTDQPYEQYF. Written as DNA, the CDR3 is TGTGCCAGCTCACGGACAGATCAACCCTACGAGCAGTACTTC.

The chain joins TRBV5-5 to TRBJ2-2; D not resolved. Germline V CDR1 and CDR2: SGHKS, YYEKEE (reference sequence). The length of the CDR3 is 16 residues. Trimming removed 0 bases from V and 2 bases from J, with 11 bases in between. As DNA, the CDR3 is TGTGCCAGCAGCTTGGTGGCAGGCCAAAACACCGGGGAGCTGTTTTTT. Amino acids: CASSLVAGQNTGELFF.

This chain joins TRBV6-5 and TRBJ1-4; no firm D call. The CDR3 runs to 11 residues. Germline CDR1 is MNHEY and CDR2 is SVGAGI. V was trimmed by 7 bases and J by 4 bases, leaving 4 bases between them. The CDR3, as DNA: TGTGCCAGCACCTTTAATGAAAAACTGTTTTTT. Its protein product is CASTFNEKLFF.

The chain couples TRBV4-3 to TRBJ2-1; maybe TRBD2 (5 bases). This CDR3 has 16 residues. From germline, CDR1 is LGHNA and CDR2 YSLEER. The V end was cut by 0 bases, the J end by 7 bases, with 16 bases between. This CDR3 reads CASSQELSWEWNEQFF. CDR3 bases: TGCGCCAGCAGCCAAGAGCTCTCGTGGGAGTGGAATGAGCAGTTCTTC.

The rearrangement uses TRBV28 and TRBJ1-3, with 9 nucleotides matching TRBD1. The CDR3 is 18 residues long. V lost 1 base to trimming and J lost 8 bases; unmatched junction nucleotides: 15. From germline, CDR1 is MDHEN and CDR2 SYDVKM. The CDR3 region has the DNA TGTGCCAGCAGTTTATCCGGGACAGGGATCCCGGGGGCGGACACCATATATTTT. Its protein product is CASSLSGTGIPGADTIYF.